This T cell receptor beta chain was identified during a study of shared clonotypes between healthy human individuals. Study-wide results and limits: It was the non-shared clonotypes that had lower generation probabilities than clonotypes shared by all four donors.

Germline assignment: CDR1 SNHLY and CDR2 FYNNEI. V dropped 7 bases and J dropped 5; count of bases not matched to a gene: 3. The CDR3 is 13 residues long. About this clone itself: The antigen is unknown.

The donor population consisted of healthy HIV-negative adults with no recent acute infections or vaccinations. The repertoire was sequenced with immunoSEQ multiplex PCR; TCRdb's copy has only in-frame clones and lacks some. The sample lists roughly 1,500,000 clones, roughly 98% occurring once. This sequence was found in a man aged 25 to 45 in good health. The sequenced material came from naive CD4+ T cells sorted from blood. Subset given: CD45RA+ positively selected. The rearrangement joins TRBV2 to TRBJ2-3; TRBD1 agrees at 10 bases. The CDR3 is CASTGQGLDTQYF. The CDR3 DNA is TGTGCCAGCACGGGACAGGGGTTAGATACGCAGTATTTT.